A selection of T cell receptor beta chains follows, all from one sample in a study of control samples from healthy donors and cancer patients. Sequenced by immunoSEQ multiplex PCR; TCRdb stores in-frame clones only, minus some. The table includes approximately 150,000 clones, under 95% detected once. Sequenced: blood. The source of these receptors is a young woman in good health. Both conserved end residues are part of each CDR3. The D gene is left open where the match is weak. Some rows have no size entry. The others give once, few or many, or a class for an expanded clone.

>14|TRBJ2-7|TRBV14|NA|NA
TGTGCCAGCAGCCAAGATGGGGGGCTCTACGAGCAGTACTTC
CASSQDGGLYEQYF
>13|TRBJ2-1|TRBV2|NA|NA
TGTGCCAGCAGACCGAGCTCCTACAATGAGCAGTTCTTC
CASRPSSYNEQFF
>13|TRBJ2-7|TRBV6-5|NA|NA
TGTGCCAGCAGTTACGAGAGCTCCTACGAGCAGTACTTC
CASSYESSYEQYF
>15|TRBJ1-2|TRBV29-1|TRBD1|NA
TGCAGTATGAGAGGGGCCGGGACAGGGCCGTCTGGCTACACCTTC
CSMRGAGTGPSGYTF
>15|TRBJ2-2|TRBV15|NA|once
TGTGCCACCAGCAGAGTCGGCTCGTACACCGGGGAGCTGTTTTTT
CATSRVGSYTGELFF
>16|TRBJ2-1|TRBV28|TRBD2|NA
TGTGCCAGCAGTTTACAAATAGCGGGCCCCGGTGGAGAGCAGTTCTTC
CASSLQIAGPGGEQFF
>13|TRBJ1-5|TRBV14|NA|NA
TGTGCCAGCAGCAAAGACCTTAATCAGCCCCAGCATTTT
CASSKDLNQPQHF
>14|TRBJ1-3|TRBV18|NA|NA
TGTGCCAGCTCACCACCGTCAGGGTTGGAAACCATATATTTT
CASSPPSGLETIYF
>13|TRBJ2-7|TRBV7-2|NA|NA
TGTGCCAGCAGCTTAGGACGGTTCTACGAGCAGTACTTC
CASSLGRFYEQYF
>11|TRBJ2-1|TRBV12-3/TRBV12-4|NA|NA
TGTGCCAGCAGTTTAGCAAAAGAGCAGTTCTTC
CASSLAKEQFF
>13|TRBJ1-1|TRBV12-5|TRBD1|NA
TGTGCTAGTGGTCGGACTCAGGGGGATGAAGCTTTCTTT
CASGRTQGDEAFF
>14|TRBJ2-3|TRBV6-5|NA|NA
TGTGCCAGCAGTTACTCGAGTCTTGCAGATACGCAGTATTTT
CASSYSSLADTQYF
>15|TRBJ1-1|TRBV19|NA|NA
TGTGCCAGTAGTATAGCGGGCAGGGAAAACACTGAAGCTTTCTTT
CASSIAGRENTEAFF
>14|TRBJ1-3|TRBV9|NA|NA
TGTGCCAGCAGCGCGAGGCAGGGTGGAAACACCATATATTTT
CASSARQGGNTIYF
>13|TRBJ1-1|TRBV27|TRBD1|NA
TGTGCCAGCACCCAATCCGGACAGGTTGAAGCTTTCTTT
CASTQSGQVEAFF
>13|TRBJ1-2|TRBV18|NA|NA
TGTGCCAGCTCACAGCAGGCGAACTATGGCTACACCTTC
CASSQQANYGYTF
>17|TRBJ2-1|TRBV6-2/TRBV6-3|TRBD2|NA
TGTGCCAGCAGTTATAGCGGGAGAACCTACTCCTACAATGAGCAGTTCTTC
CASSYSGRTYSYNEQFF
>14|TRBJ1-2|TRBV27|TRBD1|NA
TGTGCCAGCAGTCCACAGGGGACTAACTATGGCTACACCTTC
CASSPQGTNYGYTF
>15|TRBJ2-1|TRBV27|NA|once
TGTGCCAGCAGTTTATCGGATAGCGAGACCGATGAGCAGTTCTTC
CASSLSDSETDEQFF
>11|TRBJ1-2|TRBV6-5|NA|NA
TGTGCCACGCGAATAAACTATGGCTACACCTTC
CATRINYGYTF
>14|TRBJ1-3|TRBV5-4|NA|once
TGTGCCAGCAGCCCCCGTGGTTCTGGAAACACCATATATTTT
CASSPRGSGNTIYF
>12|TRBJ1-1|TRBV28|NA|NA
TGTGCCAGCAGTCTCACCTACACTGAAGCTTTCTTT
CASSLTYTEAFF
>11|TRBJ1-1|TRBV12-3/TRBV12-4|NA|NA
TGTGCCAGCAGGATAGCCACTGAAGCTTTCTTT
CASRIATEAFF
>16|TRBJ1-2|TRBV7-9|TRBD1|NA
TGTGCCAGCAGCTTAAGCTATGTCGGACAGGGATATGGCTACACCTTC
CASSLSYVGQGYGYTF
>14|TRBJ2-3|TRBV2|TRBD2|NA
TGTGCCAGCAGTGAAGCGCTAGCGGGAGATACGCAGTATTTT
CASSEALAGDTQYF
>14|TRBJ2-5|TRBV18|NA|NA
TGTGCCAGCTCAGGTCGGTTGGGGCGAGAGACCCAGTACTTC
CASSGRLGRETQYF
>13|TRBJ1-1|TRBV7-8|TRBD1|NA
TGTGCCAGCAGGGGGGACAGGCCCACTGAAGCTTTCTTT
CASRGDRPTEAFF
>19|TRBJ2-3|TRBV12-5|NA|NA
TGTGCTAGTGGTTTGGTTAAAGTGGGAGACTCCTCACGCACAGATACGCAGTATTTT
CASGLVKVGDSSRTDTQYF
>17|TRBJ2-2|TRBV7-2|NA|NA
TGTGCCAGCAGCCAAACCGGGACTCCAAAGAACACCGGGGAGCTGTTTTTT
CASSQTGTPKNTGELFF